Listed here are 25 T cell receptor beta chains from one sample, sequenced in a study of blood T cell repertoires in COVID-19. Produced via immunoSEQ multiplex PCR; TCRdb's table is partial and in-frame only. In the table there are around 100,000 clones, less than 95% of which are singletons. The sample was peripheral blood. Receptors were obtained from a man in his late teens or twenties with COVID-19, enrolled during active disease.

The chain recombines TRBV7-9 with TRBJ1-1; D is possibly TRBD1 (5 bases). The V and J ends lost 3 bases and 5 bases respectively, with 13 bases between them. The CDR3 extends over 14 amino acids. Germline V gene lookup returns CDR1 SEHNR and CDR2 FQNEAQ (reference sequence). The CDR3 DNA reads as TGTGCCAGCAGCTTCCCCAGGGCCGGGACTGAAGCTTTCTTT. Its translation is CASSFPRAGTEAFF.

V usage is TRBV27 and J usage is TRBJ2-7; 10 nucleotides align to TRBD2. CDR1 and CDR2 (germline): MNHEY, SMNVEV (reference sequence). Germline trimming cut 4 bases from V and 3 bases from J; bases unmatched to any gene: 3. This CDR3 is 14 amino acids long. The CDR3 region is CASSSGLAVYEQYF. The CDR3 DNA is TGTGCCAGCAGTTCCGGACTAGCGGTCTACGAGCAGTACTTC.

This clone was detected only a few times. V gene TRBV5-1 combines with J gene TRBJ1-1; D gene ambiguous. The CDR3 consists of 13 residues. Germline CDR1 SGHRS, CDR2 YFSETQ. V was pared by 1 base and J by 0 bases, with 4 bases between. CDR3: CASSLSLNTEAFF. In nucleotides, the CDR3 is TGCGCCAGCAGCTTGTCTTTGAACACTGAAGCTTTCTTT.

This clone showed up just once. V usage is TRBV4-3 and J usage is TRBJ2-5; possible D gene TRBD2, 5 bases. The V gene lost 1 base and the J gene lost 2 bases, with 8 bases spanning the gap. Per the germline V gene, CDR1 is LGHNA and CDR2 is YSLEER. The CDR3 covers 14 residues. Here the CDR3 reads CASSQAGIQETQYF. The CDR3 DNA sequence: TGCGCCAGCAGCCAAGCGGGGATACAAGAGACCCAGTACTTC.

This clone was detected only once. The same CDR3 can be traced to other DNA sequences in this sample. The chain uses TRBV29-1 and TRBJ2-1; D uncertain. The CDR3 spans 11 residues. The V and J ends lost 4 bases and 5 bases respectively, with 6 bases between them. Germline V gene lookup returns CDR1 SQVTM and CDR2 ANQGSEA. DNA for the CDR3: TGCAGCGTTGCTAGTGACAATGAGCAGTTCTTC. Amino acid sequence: CSVASDNEQFF.

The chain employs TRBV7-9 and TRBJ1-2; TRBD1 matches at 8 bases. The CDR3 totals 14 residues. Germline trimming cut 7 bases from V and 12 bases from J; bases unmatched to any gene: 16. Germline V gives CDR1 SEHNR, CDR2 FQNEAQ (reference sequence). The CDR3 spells CASTKGTGIGVHTF. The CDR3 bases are TGTGCCAGCACCAAGGGGACAGGAATTGGCGTTCACACCTTC.

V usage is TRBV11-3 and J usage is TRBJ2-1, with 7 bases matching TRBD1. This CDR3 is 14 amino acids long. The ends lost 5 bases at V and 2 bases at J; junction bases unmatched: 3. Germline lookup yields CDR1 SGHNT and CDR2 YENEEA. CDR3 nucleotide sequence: TGTGCCAGCAGCCCCGGGACAGCCTACAATGAGCAGTTCTTC. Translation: CASSPGTAYNEQFF.

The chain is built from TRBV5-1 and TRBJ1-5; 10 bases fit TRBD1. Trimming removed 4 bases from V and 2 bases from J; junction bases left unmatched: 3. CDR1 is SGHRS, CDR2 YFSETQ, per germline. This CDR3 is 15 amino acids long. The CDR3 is CASSRGTGGNQPQHF. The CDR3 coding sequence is TGCGCCAGCAGCCGCGGGACAGGGGGCAATCAGCCCCAGCATTTT.

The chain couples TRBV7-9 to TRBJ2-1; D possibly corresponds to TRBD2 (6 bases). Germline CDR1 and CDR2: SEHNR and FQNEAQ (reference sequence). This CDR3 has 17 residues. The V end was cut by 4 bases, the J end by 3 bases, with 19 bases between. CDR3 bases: TGTGCCAGCAGCTCCCCCGACGGTCGGGGGAGCTACAATGAGCAGTTCTTC. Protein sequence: CASSSPDGRGSYNEQFF.

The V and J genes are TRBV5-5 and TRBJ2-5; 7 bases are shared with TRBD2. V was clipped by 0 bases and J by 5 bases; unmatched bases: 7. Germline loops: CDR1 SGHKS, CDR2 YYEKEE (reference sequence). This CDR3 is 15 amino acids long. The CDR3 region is CASSLAAGRGETQYF. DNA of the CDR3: TGTGCCAGCAGCTTGGCCGCGGGGCGGGGGGAGACCCAGTACTTC.

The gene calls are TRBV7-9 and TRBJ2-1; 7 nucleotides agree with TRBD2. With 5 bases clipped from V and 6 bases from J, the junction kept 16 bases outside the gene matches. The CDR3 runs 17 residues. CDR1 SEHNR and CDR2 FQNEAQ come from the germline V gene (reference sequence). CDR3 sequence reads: CASSPRGSGYFGNEQFF. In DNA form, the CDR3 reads TGTGCCAGCAGCCCCCGAGGTAGCGGGTATTTCGGCAATGAGCAGTTCTTC. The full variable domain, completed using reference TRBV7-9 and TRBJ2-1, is DTGVSQNPRHKITKRGQNVTFRCDPISEHNRLYWYRQTLGQGPEFLTYFQNEAQLEKSRLLSDRFSAERPKGSFSTLEIQRTEQGDSAMYLCASSPRGSGYFGNEQFFGPGTRLTVL.

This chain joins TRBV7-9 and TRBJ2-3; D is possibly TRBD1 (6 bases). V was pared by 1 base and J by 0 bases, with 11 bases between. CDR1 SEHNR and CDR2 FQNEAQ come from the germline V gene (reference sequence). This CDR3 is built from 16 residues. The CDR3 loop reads CASSLGYGQSTDTQYF. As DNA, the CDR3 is TGTGCCAGCAGCTTAGGCTACGGACAGAGCACAGATACGCAGTATTTT.

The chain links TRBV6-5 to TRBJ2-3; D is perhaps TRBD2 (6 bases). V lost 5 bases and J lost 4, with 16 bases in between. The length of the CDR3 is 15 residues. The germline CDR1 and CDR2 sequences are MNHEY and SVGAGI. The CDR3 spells CASSIPSGVADTQYF. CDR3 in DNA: TGTGCCAGCAGTATCCCCTCGGGGGTTGCAGATACGCAGTATTTT.

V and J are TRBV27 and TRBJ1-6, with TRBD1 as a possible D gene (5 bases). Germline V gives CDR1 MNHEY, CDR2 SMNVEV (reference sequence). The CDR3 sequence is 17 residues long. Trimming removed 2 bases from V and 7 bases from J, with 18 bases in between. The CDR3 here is CASSLVLMGGINSPLHF. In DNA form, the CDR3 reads TGTGCCAGCAGTTTAGTACTCATGGGGGGTATAAATTCACCCCTCCACTTT.

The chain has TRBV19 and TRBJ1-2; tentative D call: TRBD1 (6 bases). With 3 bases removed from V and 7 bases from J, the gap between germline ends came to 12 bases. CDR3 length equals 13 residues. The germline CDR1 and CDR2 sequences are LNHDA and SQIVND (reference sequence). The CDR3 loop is CASSIPTGGGYTF. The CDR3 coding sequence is TGTGCCAGTAGTATTCCGACAGGTGGTGGCTACACCTTC.

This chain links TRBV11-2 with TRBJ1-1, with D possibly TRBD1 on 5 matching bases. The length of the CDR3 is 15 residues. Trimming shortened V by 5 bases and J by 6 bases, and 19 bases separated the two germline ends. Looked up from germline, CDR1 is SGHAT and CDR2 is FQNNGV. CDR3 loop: CASSPRNMDTAEAFF. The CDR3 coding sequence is TGTGCCAGCAGCCCCCGAAACATGGACACTGCTGAAGCTTTCTTT.

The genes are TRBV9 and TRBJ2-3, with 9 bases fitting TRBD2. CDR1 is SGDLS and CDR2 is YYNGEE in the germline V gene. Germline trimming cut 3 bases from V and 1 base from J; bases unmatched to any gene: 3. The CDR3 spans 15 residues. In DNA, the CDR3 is TGTGCCAGCAGCGCGCGGACTAGCGGCACAGATACGCAGTATTTT. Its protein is CASSARTSGTDTQYF.

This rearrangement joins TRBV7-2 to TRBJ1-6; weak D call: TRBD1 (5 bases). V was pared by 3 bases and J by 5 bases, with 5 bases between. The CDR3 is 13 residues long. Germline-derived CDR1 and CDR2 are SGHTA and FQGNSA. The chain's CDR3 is CASSLDNNSPLHF. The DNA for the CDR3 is TGTGCCAGCAGCTTGGACAATAATTCACCCCTCCACTTT.

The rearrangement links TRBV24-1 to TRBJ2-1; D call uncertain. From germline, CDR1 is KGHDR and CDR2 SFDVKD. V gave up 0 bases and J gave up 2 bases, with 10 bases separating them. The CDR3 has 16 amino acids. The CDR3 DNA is TGTGCCACCAGTGATTTGCCAGGTACAACCTACAATGAGCAGTTCTTC. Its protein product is CATSDLPGTTYNEQFF.

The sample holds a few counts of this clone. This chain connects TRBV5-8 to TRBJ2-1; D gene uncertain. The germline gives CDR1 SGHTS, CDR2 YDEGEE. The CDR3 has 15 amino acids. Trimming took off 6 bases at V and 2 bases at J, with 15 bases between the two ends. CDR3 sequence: CASNLRTPTYNEQFF. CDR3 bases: TGTGCCAGCAACCTTCGAACACCCACCTACAATGAGCAGTTCTTC.

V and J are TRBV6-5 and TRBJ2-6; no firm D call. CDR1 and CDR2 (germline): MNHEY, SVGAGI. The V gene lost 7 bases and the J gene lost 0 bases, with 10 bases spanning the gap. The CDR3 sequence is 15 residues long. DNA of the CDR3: TGTGCCAGCACCCAGGTTGTCTCTGGGGCCAACGTCCTGACTTTC. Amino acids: CASTQVVSGANVLTF.

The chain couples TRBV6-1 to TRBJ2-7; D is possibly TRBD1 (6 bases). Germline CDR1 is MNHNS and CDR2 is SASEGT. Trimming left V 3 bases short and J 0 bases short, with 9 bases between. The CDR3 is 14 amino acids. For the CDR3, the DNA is TGTGCCAGCAGTGAGAGGACAGCCTCCTACGAGCAGTACTTC. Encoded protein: CASSERTASYEQYF.

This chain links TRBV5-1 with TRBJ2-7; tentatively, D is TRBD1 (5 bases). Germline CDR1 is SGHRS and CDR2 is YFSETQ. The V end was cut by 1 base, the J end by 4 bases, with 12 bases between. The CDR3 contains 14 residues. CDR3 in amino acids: CASSLRQGTYEQYF. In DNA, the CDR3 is TGCGCCAGCAGCTTGAGGCAGGGTACATACGAGCAGTACTTC.

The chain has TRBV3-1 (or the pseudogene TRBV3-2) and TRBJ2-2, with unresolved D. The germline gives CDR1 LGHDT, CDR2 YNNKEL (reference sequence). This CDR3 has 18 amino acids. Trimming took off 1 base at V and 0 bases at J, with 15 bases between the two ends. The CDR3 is CASSQGSREAANTGELFF. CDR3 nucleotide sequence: TGTGCCAGCAGCCAAGGGTCGCGCGAGGCAGCGAACACCGGGGAGCTGTTTTTT.

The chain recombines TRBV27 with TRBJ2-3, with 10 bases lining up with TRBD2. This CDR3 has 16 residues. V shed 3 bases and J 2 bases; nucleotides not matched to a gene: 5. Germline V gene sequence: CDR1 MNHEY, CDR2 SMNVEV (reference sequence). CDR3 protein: CASSLLAGATTDTQYF. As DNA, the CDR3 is TGTGCCAGCAGTTTGCTAGCGGGAGCAACCACAGATACGCAGTATTTT.